This entry lists 10 T cell receptor beta chains sequenced from one sample in a study of blood T cell repertoires in COVID-19. The assay was immunoSEQ multiplex PCR, and TCRdb's table has in-frame clones only and misses some. The profile shows about 230,000 clones, 83% of them singletons. Sequencing used peripheral blood. These receptors were collected from a woman in her seventies with active or convalescent COVID-19.

The J gene is TRBJ2-7, the V gene TRBV5-4, with 7 bases identical to TRBD1. Germline V gene sequence: CDR1 SGHNT, CDR2 YYREEE (reference sequence). This CDR3 contains 13 residues. The junction had 2 bases not matched to a gene; V was cut back by 2 bases and J by 3 bases. The chain's CDR3 is CASSFGQVYEQYF. The CDR3 DNA reads TGTGCCAGCAGCTTCGGACAGGTCTACGAGCAGTACTTC. Complete variable domain (other parts from reference TRBV5-4 and TRBJ2-7): ETGVTQSPTHLIKTRGQQVTLRCSSQSGHNTVSWYQQALGQGPQFIFQYYREEENGRGNFPPRFSGLQFPNYSSELNVNALELDDSALYLCASSFGQVYEQYFGPGTRLTVT.

Only one count was recorded for this clone. J is TRBJ2-1 and V is TRBV30, with 7 nucleotides matching TRBD1. Germline V gene data show CDR1 as GTSNPN and CDR2 as SVGIG (reference sequence). Unmatched junction bases numbered 12, after V lost 2 bases and J lost 5 bases. The CDR3 is 16 amino acids. The CDR3 nucleotides are TGTGCCTGGAGTTCCGAGACAGGGACCAATAACAATGAGCAGTTCTTC. Amino acid sequence: CAWSSETGTNNNEQFF.

The chain has TRBV28 and TRBJ2-4; 7 bases line up with TRBD1. The CDR3 covers 14 residues. V lost 5 bases and J lost 7; bases outside the gene matches: 8. Germline loops: CDR1 MDHEN, CDR2 SYDVKM. CDR3 DNA: TGTGCCAGCAGTCCCGGGACAGTCATGAACATTCAGTACTTC. Amino acids: CASSPGTVMNIQYF.

The J gene is TRBJ1-2, the V gene TRBV6-6; the match to TRBD1 covers 7 bases. The germline CDR1 and CDR2 sequences are MNHNY and SVGAGI (reference sequence). This CDR3 has 16 amino acids. V was clipped by 6 bases and J by 3 bases; unmatched bases: 13. As DNA, the CDR3 is TGTGCCAGCAGCACCGGGACAGCGCCCAACTACTATGGCTACACCTTC. It yields the protein CASSTGTAPNYYGYTF.

The V and J genes are TRBV28 and TRBJ2-1, with TRBD2 matching 8 bases. Per germline, CDR1 MDHEN and CDR2 SYDVKM. CDR3 length: 14 amino acids. J lost 7 bases, V lost 10 bases, and 12 bases had no gene match. The CDR3 DNA follows: TGTGCCAATCGGGCCAGCGGGAGTTCTAATGAGCAGTTCTTC. It is translated as CANRASGSSNEQFF.

This clone was seen once. V gene TRBV5-4 combines with J gene TRBJ1-1; D gene unclear. CDR1 and CDR2 (germline): SGHNT, YYREEE (reference sequence). The V end was cut by 4 bases, the J end by 4 bases, with 11 bases between. The CDR3 has 13 amino acids. The CDR3 sequence is CASSPGYTTEAFF. The CDR3 DNA reads as TGTGCCAGCAGCCCAGGTTACACCACTGAAGCTTTCTTT. Together with reference TRBV5-4 and TRBJ1-1, the CDR3 gives the full variable domain: ETGVTQSPTHLIKTRGQQVTLRCSSQSGHNTVSWYQQALGQGPQFIFQYYREEENGRGNFPPRFSGLQFPNYSSELNVNALELDDSALYLCASSPGYTTEAFFGQGTRLTVV.

A note on this clone: The same CDR3 can be traced to other DNA sequences in this sample. The rearrangement links TRBV28 to TRBJ2-7; a weak D match, TRBD2 (5 bases). This CDR3 region has 12 residues. Trimming shortened V by 5 bases and J by 3 bases, and 8 bases separated the two germline ends. CDR1 MDHEN and CDR2 SYDVKM come from the germline V gene. CDR3 sequence (DNA): TGTGCCAGCAGTCTCGGAGGCTACGAGCAGTACTTC. This codes for CASSLGGYEQYF.

This clone turned up a few times. J is TRBJ2-1 and V is TRBV7-8; TRBD2 matches at 10 bases. With V trimmed by 6 bases and J by 8 bases, 10 bases remained unmatched. Germline V gene sequence: CDR1 SGHVS, CDR2 FQNEAQ. The CDR3 covers 15 residues. The CDR3 spells CASSPSGSVYDEQFF. The CDR3 DNA sequence: TGTGCCAGCAGTCCTAGCGGGAGCGTTTATGATGAGCAGTTCTTC.

This sequence joins TRBV29-1 and TRBJ1-3, with D uncertain. CDR1 is SQVTM, CDR2 ANQGSEA, per germline. CDR3 length: 14 residues. Trimming took 4 bases from V and 0 from J, leaving 10 bases between them. CDR3 nucleotide sequence: TGCAGCGTTGGGACGACTAGCTCTGGAAACACCATATATTTT. Translated, it gives CSVGTTSSGNTIYF. Based on the CDR3 plus reference TRBV29-1 and TRBJ1-3, the full variable domain is SAVISQKPSRDICQRGTSLTIQCQVDSQVTMMFWYRQQPGQSLTLIATANQGSEATYESGFVIDKFPISRPNLTFSTLTVSNMSPEDSSIYLCSVGTTSSGNTIYFGEGSWLTVV.

The rearrangement joins TRBV6-5 to TRBJ1-4, with a possible D match to TRBD1 (6 bases). Per the germline V gene, CDR1 is MNHEY and CDR2 is SVGAGI. V was shortened by 6 bases and J by 5 bases, with 10 bases between the two germline ends. The CDR3 has 13 residues. CDR3 nucleotides: TGTGCCAGCAGGGACAGAGGAAATGAAAAACTGTTTTTT. Protein product: CASRDRGNEKLFF.